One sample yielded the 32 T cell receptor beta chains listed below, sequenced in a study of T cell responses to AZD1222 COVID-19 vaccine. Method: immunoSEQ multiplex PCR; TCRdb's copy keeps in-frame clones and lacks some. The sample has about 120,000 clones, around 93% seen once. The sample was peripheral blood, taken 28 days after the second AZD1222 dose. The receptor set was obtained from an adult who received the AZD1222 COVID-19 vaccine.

CDR3 DNA sequence: TGTGCCAGCAGTTCCACAGGGATGAACACCGGGGAGCTGTTTTTT. As protein: CASSSTGMNTGELFF. The rearrangement links TRBV6-5 to TRBJ2-2; maybe TRBD1 (6 bases). CDR1 is MNHEY and CDR2 is SVGAGI in the germline V gene. V lost 4 bases and J 1 base, leaving 10 bases between the germline ends. This CDR3 is 15 amino acids long.

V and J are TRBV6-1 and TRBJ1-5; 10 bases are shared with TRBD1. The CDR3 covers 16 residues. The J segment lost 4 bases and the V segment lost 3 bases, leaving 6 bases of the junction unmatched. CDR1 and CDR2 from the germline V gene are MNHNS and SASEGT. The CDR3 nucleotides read TGTGCCAGCAGTGAGAGGGGACAGGGGAGGAATCAGCCCCAGCATTTT. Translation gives CASSERGQGRNQPQHF.

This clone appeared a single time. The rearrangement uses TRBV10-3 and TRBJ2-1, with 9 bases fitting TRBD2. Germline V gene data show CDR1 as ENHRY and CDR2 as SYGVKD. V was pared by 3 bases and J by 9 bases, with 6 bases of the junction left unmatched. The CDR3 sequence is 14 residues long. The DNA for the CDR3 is TGTGCCATCAGTGATGCGGGGGGGTATGGTGAGCAGTTCTTC. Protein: CAISDAGGYGEQFF.

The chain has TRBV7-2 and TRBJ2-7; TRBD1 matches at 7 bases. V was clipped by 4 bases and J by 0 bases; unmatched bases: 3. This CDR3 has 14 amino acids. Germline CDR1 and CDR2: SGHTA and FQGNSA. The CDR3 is CASSSRQGSYEQYF. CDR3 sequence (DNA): TGTGCCAGCAGCTCTAGACAGGGCTCCTACGAGCAGTACTTC.

The CDR3 sequence is CASSHLNTEAFF. The DNA of the CDR3 is TGTGCCAGCAGCCATCTGAACACTGAAGCTTTCTTT. The chain is built from TRBV7-2 and TRBJ1-1; D gene uncertain. Germline V lookup: CDR1 SGHTA, CDR2 FQGNSA. Trimming stripped 5 bases from V and 0 bases from J, with 4 bases between. CDR3 length: 12 amino acids.

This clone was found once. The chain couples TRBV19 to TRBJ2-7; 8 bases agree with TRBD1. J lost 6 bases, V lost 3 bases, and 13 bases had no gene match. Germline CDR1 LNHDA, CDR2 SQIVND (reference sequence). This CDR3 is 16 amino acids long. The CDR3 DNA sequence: TGTGCCAGTAGTATCCTCACAGGGGGACAGCCATCCGAGCAGTACTTC. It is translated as CASSILTGGQPSEQYF. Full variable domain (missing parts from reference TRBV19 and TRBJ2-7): DGGITQSPKYLFRKEGQNVTLSCEQNLNHDAMYWYRQDPGQGLRLIYYSQIVNDFQKGDIAEGYSVSREKKESFPLTVTSAQKNPTAFYLCASSILTGGQPSEQYFGPGTRLTVT.

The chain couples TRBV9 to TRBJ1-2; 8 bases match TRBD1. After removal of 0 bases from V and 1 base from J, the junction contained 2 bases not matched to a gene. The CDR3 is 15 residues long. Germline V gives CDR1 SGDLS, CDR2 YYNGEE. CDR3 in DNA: TGTGCCAGCAGCGTAGACGGGACAGGTAACTATGGCTACACCTTC. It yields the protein CASSVDGTGNYGYTF.

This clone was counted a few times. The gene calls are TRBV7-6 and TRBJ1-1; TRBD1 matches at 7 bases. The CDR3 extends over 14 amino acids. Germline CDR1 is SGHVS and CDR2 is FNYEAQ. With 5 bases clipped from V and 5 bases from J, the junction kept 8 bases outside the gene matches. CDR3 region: CASSLGSGQTEAFF. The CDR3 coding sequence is TGTGCCAGCAGCCTAGGATCGGGACAGACTGAAGCTTTCTTT.

The CDR3 sequence is CASSPPSGGRSYEQYF. The CDR3 DNA reads TGTGCCAGCTCACCTCCCTCCGGGGGGCGATCCTACGAGCAGTACTTC. The chain couples TRBV18 to TRBJ2-7, with a weak D call TRBD2 (7 bases). V dropped 3 bases and J dropped 1 base, with 16 bases sitting between them. The CDR3 totals 16 residues. CDR1 KGHSH and CDR2 LQKENI come from the germline V gene.

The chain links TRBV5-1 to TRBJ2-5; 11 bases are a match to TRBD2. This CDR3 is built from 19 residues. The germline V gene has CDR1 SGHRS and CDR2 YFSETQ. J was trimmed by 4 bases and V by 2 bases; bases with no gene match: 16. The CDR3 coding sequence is TGCGCCAGCAGCTTCGCACCGGGACTAGCGGCAGCGGGATTAGAGACCCAGTACTTC. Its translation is CASSFAPGLAAAGLETQYF.

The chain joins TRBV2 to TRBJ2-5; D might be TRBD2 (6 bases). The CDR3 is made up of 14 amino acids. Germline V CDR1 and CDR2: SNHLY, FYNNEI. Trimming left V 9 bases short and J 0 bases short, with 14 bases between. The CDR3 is CASKGLLNQETQYF. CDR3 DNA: TGTGCCAGTAAGGGACTCCTAAACCAAGAGACCCAGTACTTC.

The DNA for the CDR3 is TGTGCCAGCAGTCCAGACGGGGAGGCGGGACAGCCCCAGCATTTT. It is translated as CASSPDGEAGQPQHF. The gene calls are TRBV28 and TRBJ1-5; D is unresolved. This CDR3 has 15 amino acids. Trimming stripped 5 bases from V and 7 bases from J, with 18 bases between. The germline CDR1 and CDR2 sequences are MDHEN and SYDVKM.

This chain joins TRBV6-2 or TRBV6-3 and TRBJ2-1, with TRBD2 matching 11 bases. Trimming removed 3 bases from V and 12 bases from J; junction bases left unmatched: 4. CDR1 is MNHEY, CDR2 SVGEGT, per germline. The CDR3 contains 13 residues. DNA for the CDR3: TGTGCCAGCAGTTATAGCGGGGGGGTGAGGCAGTTCTTC. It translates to CASSYSGGVRQFF.

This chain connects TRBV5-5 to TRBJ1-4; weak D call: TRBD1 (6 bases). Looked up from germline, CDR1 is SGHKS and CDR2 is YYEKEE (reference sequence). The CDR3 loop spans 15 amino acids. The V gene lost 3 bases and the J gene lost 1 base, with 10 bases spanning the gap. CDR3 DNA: TGTGCCAGCAGCTACACAGGGAAAACTAATGAAAAACTGTTTTTT. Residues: CASSYTGKTNEKLFF.

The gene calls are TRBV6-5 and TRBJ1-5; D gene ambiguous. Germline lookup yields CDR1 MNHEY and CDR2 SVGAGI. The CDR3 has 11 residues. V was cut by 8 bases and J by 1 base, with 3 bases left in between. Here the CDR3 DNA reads TGTGCCAGCGGAAGCAATCAGCCCCAGCATTTT. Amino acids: CASGSNQPQHF.

The CDR3 region is CASSLGVQKNTEAFF. CDR3 nucleotides: TGCGCCAGCAGCTTGGGGGTGCAGAAGAACACTGAAGCTTTCTTT. The gene calls are TRBV5-1 and TRBJ1-1; D gene ambiguous. V dropped 0 bases and J dropped 1 base, with 10 bases sitting between them. The CDR3 consists of 15 residues. Germline-derived CDR1 and CDR2 are SGHRS and YFSETQ.

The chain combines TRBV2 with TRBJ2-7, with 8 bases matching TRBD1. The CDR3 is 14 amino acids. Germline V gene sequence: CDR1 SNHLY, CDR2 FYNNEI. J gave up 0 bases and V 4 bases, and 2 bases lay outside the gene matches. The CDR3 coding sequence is TGTGCCAGCAGTGGACAGGGGCCCTCCTACGAGCAGTACTTC. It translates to CASSGQGPSYEQYF.

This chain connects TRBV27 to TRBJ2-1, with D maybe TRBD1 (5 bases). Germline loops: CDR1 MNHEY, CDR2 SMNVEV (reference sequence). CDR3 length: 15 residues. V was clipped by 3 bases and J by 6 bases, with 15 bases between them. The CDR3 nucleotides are TGTGCCAGCAGTTTTCTGGGGCGTTCGGGCAATGAGCAGTTCTTC. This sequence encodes CASSFLGRSGNEQFF.

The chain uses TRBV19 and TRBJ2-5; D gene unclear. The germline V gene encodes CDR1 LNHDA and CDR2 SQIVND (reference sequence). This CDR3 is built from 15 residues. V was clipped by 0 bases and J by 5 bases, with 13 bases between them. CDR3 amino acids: CASSIEPGTGETQYF. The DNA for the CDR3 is TGTGCCAGTAGTATAGAGCCGGGTACCGGGGAGACCCAGTACTTC.

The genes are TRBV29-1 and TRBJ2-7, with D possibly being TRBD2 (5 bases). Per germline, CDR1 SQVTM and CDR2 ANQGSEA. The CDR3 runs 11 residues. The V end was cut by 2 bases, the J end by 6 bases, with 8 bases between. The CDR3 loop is CSVELATEQYF. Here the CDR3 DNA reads TGCAGCGTTGAACTAGCAACCGAGCAGTACTTC.

CDR3 amino acids: CASKLQGYEQYF. In DNA form, the CDR3 reads TGTGCCAGCAAACTACAGGGCTACGAGCAGTACTTC. The chain has TRBV6-5 and TRBJ2-7; TRBD1 is a possible D gene (6 bases). Germline V gene lookup returns CDR1 MNHEY and CDR2 SVGAGI. Trimming stripped 7 bases from V and 3 bases from J, with 10 bases between. The CDR3 runs to 12 residues.

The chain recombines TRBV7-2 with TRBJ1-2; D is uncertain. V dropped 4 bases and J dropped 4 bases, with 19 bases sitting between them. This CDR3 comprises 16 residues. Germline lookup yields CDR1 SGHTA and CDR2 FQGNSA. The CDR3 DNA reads TGTGCCAGCAGCTATTTACCCGGCCCTATCTTCTATGGCTACACCTTC. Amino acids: CASSYLPGPIFYGYTF.

The CDR3: CASSTHDRRRELFF. In DNA form, the CDR3 reads TGCGCCAGCAGCACACATGACAGGCGCCGGGAGCTGTTTTTT. The chain is built from TRBV5-1 and TRBJ2-2, with D possibly matching TRBD1 (6 bases). V lost 4 bases and J 9 bases, leaving 16 bases between the germline ends. The CDR3 contains 14 residues. CDR1 and CDR2 from the germline V gene are SGHRS and YFSETQ.

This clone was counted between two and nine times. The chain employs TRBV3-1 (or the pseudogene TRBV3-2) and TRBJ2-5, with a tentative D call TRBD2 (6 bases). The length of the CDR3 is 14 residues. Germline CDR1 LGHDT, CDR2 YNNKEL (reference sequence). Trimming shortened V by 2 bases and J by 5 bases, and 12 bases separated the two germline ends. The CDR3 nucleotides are TGTGCCAGCAGCCAATCTCGGGGGATGGAGACCCAGTACTTC. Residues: CASSQSRGMETQYF.

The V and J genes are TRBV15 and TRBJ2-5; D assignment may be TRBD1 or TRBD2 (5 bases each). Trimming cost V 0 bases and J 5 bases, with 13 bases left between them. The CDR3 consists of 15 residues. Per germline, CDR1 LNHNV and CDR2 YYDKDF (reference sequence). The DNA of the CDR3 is TGTGCCACCAGCAGAGACTTGGGGACGTTCGAGACCCAGTACTTC. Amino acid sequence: CATSRDLGTFETQYF.

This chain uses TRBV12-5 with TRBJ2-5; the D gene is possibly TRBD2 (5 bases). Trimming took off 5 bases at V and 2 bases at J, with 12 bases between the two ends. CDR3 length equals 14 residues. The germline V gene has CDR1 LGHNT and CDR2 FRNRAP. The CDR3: CASGLERTQETQYF. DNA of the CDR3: TGTGCTAGTGGTCTGGAGCGGACGCAAGAGACCCAGTACTTC.

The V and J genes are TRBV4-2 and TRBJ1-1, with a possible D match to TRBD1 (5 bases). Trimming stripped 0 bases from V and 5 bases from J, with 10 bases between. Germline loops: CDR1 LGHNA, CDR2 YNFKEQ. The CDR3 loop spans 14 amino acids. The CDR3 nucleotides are TGTGCCAGCAGCCAAGAGAGCCGGGGGACTGAAGCTTTCTTT. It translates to CASSQESRGTEAFF.

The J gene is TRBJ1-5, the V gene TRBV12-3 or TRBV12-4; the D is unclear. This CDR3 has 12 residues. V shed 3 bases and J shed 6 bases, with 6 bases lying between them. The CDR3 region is CASSFWGQPQHF. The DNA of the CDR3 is TGTGCCAGCAGTTTTTGGGGTCAGCCCCAGCATTTT.

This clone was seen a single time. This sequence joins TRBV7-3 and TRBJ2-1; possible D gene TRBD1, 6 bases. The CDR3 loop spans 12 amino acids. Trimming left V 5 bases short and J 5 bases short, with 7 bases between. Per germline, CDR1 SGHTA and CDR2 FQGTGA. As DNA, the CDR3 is TGTGCCAGCAGCCGACAGGACAATGAGCAGTTCTTC. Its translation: CASSRQDNEQFF.

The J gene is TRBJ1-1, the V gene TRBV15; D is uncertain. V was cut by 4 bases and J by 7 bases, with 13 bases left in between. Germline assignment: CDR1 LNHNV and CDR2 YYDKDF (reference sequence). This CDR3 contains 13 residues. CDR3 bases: TGTGCCACCAGCATTTGGACTTATAGTGAAGCTTTCTTT. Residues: CATSIWTYSEAFF.

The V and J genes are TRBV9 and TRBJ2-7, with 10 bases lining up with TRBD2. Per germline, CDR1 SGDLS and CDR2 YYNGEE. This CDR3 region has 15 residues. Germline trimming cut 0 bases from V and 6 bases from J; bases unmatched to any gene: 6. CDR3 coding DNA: TGTGCCAGCAGCGTAGGAGCGGGGGGGCCAATCGAGCAGTACTTC. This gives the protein CASSVGAGGPIEQYF.

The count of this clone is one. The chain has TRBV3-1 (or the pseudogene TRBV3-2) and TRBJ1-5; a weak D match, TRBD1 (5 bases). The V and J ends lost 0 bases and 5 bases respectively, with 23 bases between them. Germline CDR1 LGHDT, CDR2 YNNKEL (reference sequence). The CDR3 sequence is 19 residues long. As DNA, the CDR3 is TGTGCCAGCAGCCAAGAAGGAGGGGCTGGCGGGGGTGGCTATCAGCCCCAGCATTTT. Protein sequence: CASSQEGGAGGGGYQPQHF.